This T cell receptor beta chain was sequenced in a study of OX40 agonist ivuxolimab in advanced cancers. At the level of the study: From 23 to 79 years was the age range, with a mean of 60 years, and nearly 85% were male.

Trimming took off 0 bases at V and 2 bases at J, with 2 bases between the two ends. The CDR3 sequence is 12 residues long. In germline, CDR1 is SGHTA, CDR2 FQGNSA. Systemic immunosuppression or a history of autoimmune disease excluded patients. Here immunoSEQ multiplex PCR was the method, and the copy in TCRdb shows in-frame clones only, minus some. The data show some 37,000 clones, less than 85% seen once. The sequence was collected from an adult with an advanced solid tumor such as melanoma, head and neck, liver or kidney cancer. The sample in question was CD4+ or CD8+ T cells sorted from blood, obtained in a trial of the OX40 agonist ivuxolimab. This rearrangement joins TRBV7-2 to TRBJ2-7, with D uncertain. In DNA form, the CDR3 reads TGTGCCAGCAGCTTAGCAACCTACGAGCAGTACTTC. Amino acid sequence: CASSLATYEQYF.